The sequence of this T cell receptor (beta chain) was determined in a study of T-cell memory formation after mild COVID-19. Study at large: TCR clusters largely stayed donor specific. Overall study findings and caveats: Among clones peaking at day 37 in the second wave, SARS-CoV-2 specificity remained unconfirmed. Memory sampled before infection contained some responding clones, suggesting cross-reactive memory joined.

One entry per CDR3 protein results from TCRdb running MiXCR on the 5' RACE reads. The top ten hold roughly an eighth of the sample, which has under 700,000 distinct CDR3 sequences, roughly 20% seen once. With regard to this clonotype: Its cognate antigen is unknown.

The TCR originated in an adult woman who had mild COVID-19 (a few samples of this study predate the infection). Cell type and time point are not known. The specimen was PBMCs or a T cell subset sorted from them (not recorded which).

CDR3: CASSYSLTQGAYEQYF. As DNA, the CDR3 is TGTGCCAGCAGTTATTCCCTAACTCAGGGTGCCTACGAGCAGTACTTC. This sequence joins TRBV6-2 or TRBV6-3 and TRBJ2-7; D is perhaps TRBD1 (5 bases). With 3 bases removed from V and 2 bases from J, the gap between germline ends came to 17 bases. The CDR3 contains 16 residues. Germline V gene data show CDR1 as MNHEY and CDR2 as SVGEGT.